A single sample is the source of the 23 T cell receptor beta chains below, sequenced in a study of cytomegalovirus exposure and HLA in healthy donors. The PCR had 60 Vbeta and 13 Jbeta primers. TCRdb's copy holds only in-frame clones and misses some; the assay was immunoSEQ multiplex PCR. The sample carries roughly 100,000 clones, almost 80% recorded once. The sequenced material came from PBMCs. These receptors came from a man aged 45-65 years in good health and CMV-seropositive.

The chain carries TRBV9 and TRBJ2-5; D not certain. Trimming shortened V by 1 base and J by 0 bases, and 4 bases separated the two germline ends. Germline CDR1 and CDR2: SGDLS and YYNGEE. The CDR3 is 13 residues long. The chain's CDR3 is CASSVSYQETQYF. The CDR3 DNA is TGTGCCAGCAGCGTATCGTACCAAGAGACCCAGTACTTC.

This chain links TRBV18 with TRBJ2-2; possibly TRBD2 for D (5 bases). Germline-derived CDR1 and CDR2 are KGHSH and LQKENI. The CDR3 loop spans 15 amino acids. Trimming removed 3 bases from V and 4 bases from J, with 12 bases in between. Here the CDR3 reads CASSPRGEGTGELFF. The CDR3 region has the DNA TGTGCCAGCTCACCTCGGGGAGAGGGCACCGGGGAGCTGTTTTTT.

The genes are TRBV28 and TRBJ2-7, with D possibly matching TRBD1 (5 bases). CDR1 MDHEN and CDR2 SYDVKM come from the germline V gene. CDR3 size: 12 residues. V shed 5 bases and J shed 3 bases, with 8 bases lying between them. The CDR3 sequence: CASSPDSYEQYF. CDR3 nucleotide sequence: TGTGCCAGCAGTCCCGACAGCTACGAGCAGTACTTC.

The genes are TRBV5-4 and TRBJ1-5, with D uncertain. Germline V lookup: CDR1 SGHNT, CDR2 YYREEE (reference sequence). The CDR3 has 15 residues. Deletions cut 3 bases from V and 0 bases from J, with 10 bases between. The CDR3 spells CASSYWAASNQPQHF. The CDR3 DNA reads as TGTGCCAGCAGCTATTGGGCAGCTAGCAATCAGCCCCAGCATTTT.

V usage is TRBV11-3 and J usage is TRBJ2-1; D possibly corresponds to TRBD2 (6 bases). This CDR3 contains 13 residues. Germline-derived CDR1 and CDR2 are SGHNT and YENEEA. Deletions cut 2 bases from V and 5 bases from J, with 7 bases between. CDR3 sequence (DNA): TGTGCCAGCAGCTTACAGCGGGACAATGAGCAGTTCTTC. It specifies CASSLQRDNEQFF.

The rearrangement joins TRBV28 to TRBJ1-2, with 8 nucleotides matching TRBD1. V lost 4 bases and J lost 4; bases outside the gene matches: 5. Germline V gene lookup returns CDR1 MDHEN and CDR2 SYDVKM. There are 14 residues in the CDR3. For the CDR3, the DNA is TGTGCCAGCAGTTACCGGGACAGGCCCTATGGCTACACCTTC. This encodes CASSYRDRPYGYTF.

Notes on this clone: In the same sample, other DNA sequences code for this CDR3. This chain joins TRBV5-8 and TRBJ1-3; D is uncertain. The CDR3 sequence is 15 residues long. V was shortened by 1 base and J by 4 bases, with 12 bases between the two germline ends. CDR1 SGHTS and CDR2 YDEGEE come from the germline V gene. This chain's CDR3 is CASSLLPGRGNTIYF. Here the CDR3 DNA reads TGTGCCAGCAGCTTGTTACCGGGGAGAGGAAACACCATATATTTT.

This clone was detected only a few times. This chain joins TRBV19 and TRBJ2-3; 7 bases are a match to TRBD1. Trimming took 2 bases from V and 5 from J; bases not matched to a gene: 7. The CDR3 length is 15 residues. The germline V gene encodes CDR1 LNHDA and CDR2 SQIVND (reference sequence). The CDR3 loop reads CASSIRQGNRDTQYF. The CDR3 DNA is TGTGCCAGTAGTATACGACAGGGAAATAGAGATACGCAGTATTTT.

As concerns this clone: A junction end diverges from the germline sequence, so it may reflect a read error. The chain has TRBV7-9 and TRBJ2-7; D gene ambiguous. Germline CDR1 reads SEHNR; CDR2 reads FQNEAQ (reference sequence). This CDR3 has 13 residues. The DNA for the CDR3 is TGTTCCAGCAGCTTAGCCCCACGGGACGAGCAGTACTTC. Amino acids: CSSSLAPRDEQYF.

V gene TRBV6-5 combines with J gene TRBJ2-3; the D gene is possibly TRBD2 (7 bases). This CDR3 contains 14 residues. The ends were cut back, 8 bases at V and 2 bases at J, with 14 bases in the middle. Germline V lookup: CDR1 MNHEY, CDR2 SVGAGI. CDR3 sequence (DNA): TGTGCCAGCGGCGGGGGCGGGATCACAGATACGCAGTATTTT. It yields the protein CASGGGGITDTQYF.

V usage is TRBV7-2 and J usage is TRBJ2-1, with 10 bases identical to TRBD2. Germline values: CDR1 SGHTA, CDR2 FQGNSA. The CDR3 totals 16 residues. Trimming at V came to 0 bases and at J to 8 bases, leaving 7 bases not matched to a gene. CDR3 sequence: CASSLAASGSLYEQFF. DNA for the CDR3: TGTGCCAGCAGCTTAGCGGCTAGCGGGAGTCTCTATGAGCAGTTCTTC.

This sequence joins TRBV7-8 and TRBJ2-1, with 7 bases that match TRBD1. The germline gives CDR1 SGHVS, CDR2 FQNEAQ. V gave up 0 bases and J gave up 4 bases; unmatched junction bases: 6. The CDR3 totals 16 residues. The CDR3 nucleotides read TGTGCCAGCAGCTTAGCGGGCAGGGGGTTATACAATGAGCAGTTCTTC. Translated: CASSLAGRGLYNEQFF.

J is TRBJ2-7 and V is TRBV5-4; 7 bases are shared with TRBD2. CDR1 and CDR2 from the germline V gene are SGHNT and YYREEE (reference sequence). There are 15 residues in the CDR3. With V trimmed by 0 bases and J by 3 bases, 6 bases remained unmatched. Here the CDR3 reads CASSLGGSNIYEQYF. In nucleotides, the CDR3 is TGTGCCAGCAGCTTGGGCGGGAGTAATATCTACGAGCAGTACTTC.

The genes are TRBV10-3 and TRBJ2-3; a possible D gene is TRBD1 (6 bases). CDR1 is ENHRY and CDR2 is SYGVKD in the germline V gene. The CDR3 is 16 residues long. The V and J ends lost 7 bases and 0 bases respectively, with 17 bases between them. This CDR3 is CAITPAGTSSTDTQYF. Here the CDR3 DNA reads TGTGCCATCACTCCCGCCGGGACATCTAGCACAGATACGCAGTATTTT.

The gene calls are TRBV5-6 and TRBJ2-7, with D possibly being TRBD2 (6 bases). CDR1 is SGHDT and CDR2 is YYEEEE in the germline V gene. The CDR3 length is 14 residues. Trimming removed 4 bases from V and 1 base from J, with 12 bases in between. The CDR3 DNA follows: TGTGCCAGCAGCCTCAGAGGGACTTCCTACGAGCAGTACTTC. Protein product: CASSLRGTSYEQYF. The entire variable domain, with the rest obtained from reference TRBV5-6 and TRBJ2-7, is as follows: DAGVTQSPTHLIKTRGQQVTLRCSPKSGHDTVSWYQQALGQGPQFIFQYYEEEERQRGNFPDRFSGHQFPNYSSELNVNALLLGDSALYLCASSLRGTSYEQYFGPGTRLTVT.

This chain uses TRBV11-3 with TRBJ2-1; TRBD2 agrees at 7 bases. J lost 4 bases, V lost 3 bases, and 6 bases had no gene match. Germline lookup yields CDR1 SGHNT and CDR2 YENEEA. This CDR3 has 15 residues. As DNA, the CDR3 is TGTGCCAGCAGCTTTGGGGAGGGCCTATACAATGAGCAGTTCTTC. Translation: CASSFGEGLYNEQFF.

This rearrangement joins TRBV20-1 to TRBJ1-2; 8 bases fit TRBD1. The ends lost 8 bases at V and 8 bases at J; junction bases unmatched: 7. The germline V gene has CDR1 DFQATT and CDR2 SNEGSKA (reference sequence). This CDR3 region has 11 residues. The CDR3, as DNA: TGCAGTTTTAGCAGGGGGCAAGGCTACACCTTC. Its protein is CSFSRGQGYTF.

The chain carries TRBV10-1 and TRBJ2-1; D may be TRBD2 (6 bases). Germline CDR1 and CDR2: WNHNN and SYGVQD (reference sequence). The V end lost 5 bases, the J end lost 5 bases, and 19 bases lay between the germline ends. The CDR3 has 16 residues. CDR3 in DNA: TGCGCCAGCAGTCCCTCGCTAGCGCCCCTCGACAATGAGCAGTTCTTC. Translation: CASSPSLAPLDNEQFF.

This clone was recorded a few times. The chain joins TRBV4-3 to TRBJ2-7; tentatively, D is TRBD1 (6 bases). Germline V gene sequence: CDR1 LGHNA, CDR2 YSLEER. CDR3 length: 16 residues. V lost 0 bases and J lost 7, with 19 bases in between. Here the CDR3 reads CASSQEGYRVMEEQYF. In DNA form, the CDR3 reads TGCGCCAGCAGCCAAGAAGGATACAGGGTCATGGAGGAGCAGTACTTC.

This sequence joins TRBV10-3 and TRBJ2-6, with TRBD1 identical over 11 bases. CDR1 and CDR2 (germline): ENHRY, SYGVKD. The CDR3 loop spans 15 amino acids. With V trimmed by 9 bases and J by 3 bases, 4 bases remained unmatched. CDR3 sequence: CAITGTGGGANVLTF. The CDR3 region has the DNA TGTGCCATAACCGGGACAGGGGGTGGGGCCAACGTCCTGACTTTC.

The chain uses TRBV18 and TRBJ1-1; D remains unclear. This CDR3 is built from 15 residues. Trimming removed 3 bases at V and 0 bases at J, with 11 bases between. Germline V gene data show CDR1 as KGHSH and CDR2 as LQKENI. The chain's CDR3 is CASSPPQPMNTEAFF. In DNA form, the CDR3 reads TGTGCCAGCTCACCGCCACAGCCGATGAACACTGAAGCTTTCTTT.

The chain employs TRBV5-6 and TRBJ2-1; the match to TRBD1 covers 8 bases. CDR1 SGHDT and CDR2 YYEEEE come from the germline V gene. The CDR3 spans 14 residues. V was pared by 4 bases and J by 6 bases, with 6 bases of the junction left unmatched. CDR3 residues: CASSQTGVGNEQFF. In DNA, the CDR3 is TGTGCCAGCAGCCAGACAGGGGTGGGCAATGAGCAGTTCTTC.

The chain has TRBV5-4 and TRBJ2-1, with 7 bases identical to TRBD1. Trimming removed 5 bases from V and 3 bases from J; junction bases left unmatched: 5. The CDR3 is made up of 14 amino acids. Germline CDR1 SGHNT, CDR2 YYREEE (reference sequence). CDR3 sequence reads: CASRGQMSYNEQFF. CDR3 nucleotide sequence: TGTGCCAGCAGGGGACAGATGAGCTACAATGAGCAGTTCTTC. The full variable domain, its missing parts supplied by reference TRBV5-4 and TRBJ2-1, is ETGVTQSPTHLIKTRGQQVTLRCSSQSGHNTVSWYQQALGQGPQFIFQYYREEENGRGNFPPRFSGLQFPNYSSELNVNALELDDSALYLCASRGQMSYNEQFFGPGTRLTVL.